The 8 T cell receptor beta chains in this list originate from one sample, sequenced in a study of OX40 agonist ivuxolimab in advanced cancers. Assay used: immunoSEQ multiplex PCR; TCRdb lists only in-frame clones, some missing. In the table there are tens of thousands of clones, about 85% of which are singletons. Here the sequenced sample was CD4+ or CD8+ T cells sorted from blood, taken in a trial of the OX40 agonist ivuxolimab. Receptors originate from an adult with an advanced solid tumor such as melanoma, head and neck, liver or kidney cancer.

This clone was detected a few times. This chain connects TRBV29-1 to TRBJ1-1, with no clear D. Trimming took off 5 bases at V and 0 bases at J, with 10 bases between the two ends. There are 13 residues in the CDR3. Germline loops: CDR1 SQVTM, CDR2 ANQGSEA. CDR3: CSVRRTMNTEAFF. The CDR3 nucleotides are TGCAGCGTTAGAAGGACCATGAACACTGAAGCTTTCTTT.

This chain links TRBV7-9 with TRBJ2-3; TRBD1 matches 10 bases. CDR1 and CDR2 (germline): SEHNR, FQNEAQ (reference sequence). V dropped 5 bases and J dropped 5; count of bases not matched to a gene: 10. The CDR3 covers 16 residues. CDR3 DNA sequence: TGTGCCAGCAGCCCCCCCGACAGGGGGCATGAAGATACGCAGTATTTT. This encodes CASSPPDRGHEDTQYF.

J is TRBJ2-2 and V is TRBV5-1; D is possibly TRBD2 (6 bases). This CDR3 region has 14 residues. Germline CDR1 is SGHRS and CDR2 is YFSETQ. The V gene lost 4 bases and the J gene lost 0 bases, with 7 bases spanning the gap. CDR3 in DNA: TGCGCCAGCAGCGGGGAGGCGAACACCGGGGAGCTGTTTTTT. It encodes CASSGEANTGELFF. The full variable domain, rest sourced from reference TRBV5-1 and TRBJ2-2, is KAGVTQTPRYLIKTRGQQVTLSCSPISGHRSVSWYQQTPGQGLQFLFEYFSETQRNKGNFPGRFSGRQFSNSRSEMNVSTLELGDSALYLCASSGEANTGELFFGEGSRLTVL.

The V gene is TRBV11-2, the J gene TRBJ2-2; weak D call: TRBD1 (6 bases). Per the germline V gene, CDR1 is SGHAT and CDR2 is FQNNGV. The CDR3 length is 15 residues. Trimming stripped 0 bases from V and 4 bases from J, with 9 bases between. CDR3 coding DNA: TGTGCCAGCAGCTTAGACAGGGGCGGCACCGGGGAGCTGTTTTTT. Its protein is CASSLDRGGTGELFF. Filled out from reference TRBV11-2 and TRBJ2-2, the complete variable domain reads EAGVAQSPRYKIIEKRQSVAFWCNPISGHATLYWYQQILGQGPKLLIQFQNNGVVDDSQLPKDRFSAERLKGVDSTLKIQPAKLEDSAVYLCASSLDRGGTGELFFGEGSRLTVL.

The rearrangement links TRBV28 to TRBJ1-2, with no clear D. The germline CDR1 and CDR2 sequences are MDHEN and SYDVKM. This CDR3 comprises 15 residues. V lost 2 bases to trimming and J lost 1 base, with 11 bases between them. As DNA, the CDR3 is TGTGCCAGCAGTTTACCCTCCATGCTTAACTATGGCTACACCTTC. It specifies CASSLPSMLNYGYTF.

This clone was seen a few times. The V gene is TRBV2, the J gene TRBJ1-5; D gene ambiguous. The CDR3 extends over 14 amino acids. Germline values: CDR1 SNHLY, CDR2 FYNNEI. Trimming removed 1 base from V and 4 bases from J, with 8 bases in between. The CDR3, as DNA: TGTGCCAGCAGTGAAGGGGCAGCTAATCAGCCCCAGCATTTT. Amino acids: CASSEGAANQPQHF.

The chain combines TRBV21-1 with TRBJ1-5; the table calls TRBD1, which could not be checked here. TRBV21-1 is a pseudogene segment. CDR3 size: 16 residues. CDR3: CASSKADRFSNQPQHF. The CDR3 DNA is TGTGCCAGCAGCAAAGCCGACAGGTTTAGCAATCAGCCCCAGCATTTT.

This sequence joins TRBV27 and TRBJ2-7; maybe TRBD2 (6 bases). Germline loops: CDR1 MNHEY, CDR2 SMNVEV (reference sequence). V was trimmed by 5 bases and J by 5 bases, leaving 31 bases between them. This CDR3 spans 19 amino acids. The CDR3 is CASSRLPGLVGSRLDEQYF. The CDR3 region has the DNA TGTGCCAGCAGTCGACTTCCGGGACTCGTCGGTAGTCGCCTCGACGAGCAGTACTTC.